Below, one TCR beta chain is given with its context. What this receptor recognizes is not known. No per-base quality is available; no much larger clone lies one base away. These data are taken from a study of T cells in localized non-small cell lung cancer (TCRdb year 2020). Background for the entire study: The study analyzed T cell repertoires of a few hundred early-stage NSCLC patients, comparing tumors and uninvolved tumor-adjacent lungs. All 240 or so NSCLC patients in the cohort were treatment-naive and had localized lung tumors that were resected. Of the NSCLC patients, 129 were male and around 99 were female, and the mean age was approximately 66 years.

At diagnosis, tumor, uninvolved tumor-adjacent lung and peripheral blood were collected and then preserved as a mix of FFPE and fresh-frozen material. Blood samples were analyzed as peripheral blood mononuclear cells for TCR repertoire profiling. Results the study describes overall, beyond this receptor: Uninvolved tumor-adjacent lung showed the highest T cell clonality, higher than tumor, which suggests more focused antigenic responses in the uninvolved tumor-adjacent lung. Longer overall survival was associated with higher blood T cell density, whereas shorter survival was associated with higher adjacent-lung clonality. Because the study design was exploratory, TCR variables were selected using unadjusted p-values without false-discovery rate correction. A median of approximately 62 of the top 100 tumor clones turned up in the paired uninvolved adjacent lung, and around 27 of those clones also ranked among the top 100 of that same adjacent lung. Because multi-region tumor sequencing was not performed, intratumor heterogeneity could not be ruled out.

TCR beta CDR3 regions were sequenced from DNA using the immunoSEQ Assay. In the authors' own workflow: To compute T cell density, TCR beta template counts were normalized to usable DNA, which was estimated by amplifying housekeeping genes. Richness was estimated using the preseqR package, with extrapolation to 400,000 templates for PBMC samples and to 120,000 templates for tissue samples. Clonality was defined by subtracting Pielou's evenness from one. Differential abundance testing on productive amino-acid clonotypes, with a minimum total count of 5 and an alpha of 0.1, was used to identify tissue-enriched TCRs. The Jaccard Index and the Morisita Overlap Index were used to quantify repertoire overlap between compartments. GLIPH clustered TCR beta CDR3s with public tetramer-defined viral CDR3s; viral motifs required at least three viral sequences plus V-gene enrichment. TCRdb took this table from immuneACCESS and kept in-frame rearrangements with V and J called. Such tables lack part of the clones; where checked against another copy, unresolved V genes explain under half of the gap, and the rest is unexplained. V and J calls and clone size come straight from that table; D and trimming were deduced from the DNA. Counted in this sample were about 22,000 clones; 70% to 90% of them appeared once. In total, the top ten clones hold roughly 23% of the sample.

This material consisted of PBMCs, taken before any cancer treatment. The receptor's source is a man aged 40-75 years with stage II squamous cell lung carcinoma.

The DNA is as follows: TGTGCCAGCAGCTTTACCGGGACAGGGGGCATGATCCAGCCCCAGCATTTT. Its amino acids are CASSFTGTGGMIQPQHF. The rearranged chain carries TRBV7-2 and TRBJ1-5; TRBD1 matches 12 bases in the middle. Trimming leaves V shorter by 3 bases and J shorter by 7 bases, with the junction holding 10 bases beyond the gene matches. Based on the germline V gene, the CDR1 and CDR2 sequences are SGHTA and FQGNSA. Measured from the cysteine to the phenylalanine, the CDR3 is 17 residues long. Of the read, only the CDR3 DNA is kept; its 51 bases are in frame from base 1.